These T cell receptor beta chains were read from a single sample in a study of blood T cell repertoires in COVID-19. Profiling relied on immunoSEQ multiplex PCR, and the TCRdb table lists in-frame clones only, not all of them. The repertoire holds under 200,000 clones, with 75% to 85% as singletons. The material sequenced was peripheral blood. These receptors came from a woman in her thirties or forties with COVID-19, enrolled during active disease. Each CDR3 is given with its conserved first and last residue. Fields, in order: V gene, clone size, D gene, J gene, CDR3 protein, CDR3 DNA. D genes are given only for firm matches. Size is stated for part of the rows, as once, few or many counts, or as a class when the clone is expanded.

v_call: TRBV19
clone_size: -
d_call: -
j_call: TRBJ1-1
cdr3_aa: CASSIQDRNTEAFF
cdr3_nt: TGTGCCAGTAGTATCCAGGATCGAAACACTGAAGCTTTCTTT

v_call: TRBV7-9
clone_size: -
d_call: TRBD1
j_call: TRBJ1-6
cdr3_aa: CASSLPGQGNSPLHF
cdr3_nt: TGTGCCAGCAGCTTGCCGGGACAGGGAAATTCACCCCTCCACTTT

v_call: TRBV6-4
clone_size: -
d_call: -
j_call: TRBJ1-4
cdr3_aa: CASSETATNEKLFF
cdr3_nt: TGTGCCAGCAGTGAGACTGCAACTAATGAAAAACTGTTTTTT

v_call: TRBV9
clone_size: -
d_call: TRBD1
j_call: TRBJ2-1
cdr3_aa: CASSLGTGPYNEQFF
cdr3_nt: TGTGCCAGCAGCTTAGGGACAGGGCCCTACAATGAGCAGTTCTTC

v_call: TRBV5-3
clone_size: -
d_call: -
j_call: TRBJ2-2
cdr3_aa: CARSLLGRQARNTGELFF
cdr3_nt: TGTGCCAGAAGCTTGTTGGGGCGGCAGGCCCGAAACACCGGGGAGCTGTTTTTT

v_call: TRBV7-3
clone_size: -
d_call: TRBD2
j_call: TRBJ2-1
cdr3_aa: CASSWSGGENEQFF
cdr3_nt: TGTGCCAGCAGCTGGAGCGGGGGGGAAAATGAGCAGTTCTTC

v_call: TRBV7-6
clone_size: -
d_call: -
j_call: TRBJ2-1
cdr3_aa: CASSLQQGGINEQFF
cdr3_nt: TGTGCCAGCAGCTTACAGCAGGGGGGTATCAATGAGCAGTTCTTC

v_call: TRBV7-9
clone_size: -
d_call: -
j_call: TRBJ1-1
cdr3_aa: CASSSRGPIEAFF
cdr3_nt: TGTGCCAGCAGCTCCAGGGGCCCCATAGAAGCTTTCTTT

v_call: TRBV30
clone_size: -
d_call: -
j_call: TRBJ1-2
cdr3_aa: CAWTPNSVLGGYTF
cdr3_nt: TGTGCCTGGACTCCTAACAGTGTTTTGGGCGGCTACACCTTC

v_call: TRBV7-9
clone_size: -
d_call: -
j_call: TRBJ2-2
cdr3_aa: CASSLGVNTGELFF
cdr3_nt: TGTGCCAGCAGCTTAGGAGTGAACACCGGGGAGCTGTTTTTT

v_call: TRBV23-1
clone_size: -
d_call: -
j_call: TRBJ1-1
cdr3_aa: CASSRRRVNTEAFF
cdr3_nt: TGCGCCAGCAGTCGGAGGCGAGTGAACACTGAAGCTTTCTTT

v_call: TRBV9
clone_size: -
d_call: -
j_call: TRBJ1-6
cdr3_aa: CASSTREGIGSPLHF
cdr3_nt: TGTGCCAGCAGCACTCGGGAGGGAATAGGTTCACCCCTCCACTTT

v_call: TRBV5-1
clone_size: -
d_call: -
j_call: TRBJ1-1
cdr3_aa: CASSLDRTEAFF
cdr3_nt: TGCGCCAGCAGCTTGGACAGAACGGAAGCTTTCTTT

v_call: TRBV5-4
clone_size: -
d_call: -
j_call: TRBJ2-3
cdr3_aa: CASSSTTAITDTQYF
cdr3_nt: TGTGCCAGCAGCTCAACGACAGCTATCACAGATACGCAGTATTTT

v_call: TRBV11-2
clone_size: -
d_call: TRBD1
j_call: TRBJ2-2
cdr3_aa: CASSSGAGTGGFNTGELFF
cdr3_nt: TGTGCCAGCAGCTCAGGCGCCGGTACAGGGGGCTTTAACACCGGGGAGCTGTTTTTT

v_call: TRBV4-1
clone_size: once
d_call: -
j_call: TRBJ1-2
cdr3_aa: CASSQGWEGNVRGYTF
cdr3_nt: TGCGCCAGCAGCCAAGGGTGGGAGGGTAACGTGAGGGGCTACACCTTC

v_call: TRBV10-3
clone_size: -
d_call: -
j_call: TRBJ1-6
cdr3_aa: CAISESLGTTDRGNSPLHF
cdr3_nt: TGTGCCATCAGTGAGTCCCTGGGGACAACGGACAGAGGGAATTCACCCCTCCACTTT

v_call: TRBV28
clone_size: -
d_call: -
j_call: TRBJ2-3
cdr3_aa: CASPPGSELSLGAHTQYF
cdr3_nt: TGTGCCAGCCCCCCGGGAAGCGAACTTAGCCTTGGCGCACATACGCAGTATTTT

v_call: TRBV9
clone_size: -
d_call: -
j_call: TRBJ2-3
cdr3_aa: CASSVGGESTDTQYF
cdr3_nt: TGTGCCAGCAGCGTAGGGGGAGAAAGCACAGATACGCAGTATTTT

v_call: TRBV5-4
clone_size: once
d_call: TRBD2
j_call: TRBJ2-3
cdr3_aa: CASSPLAGGTADTQYF
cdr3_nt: TGTGCCAGCAGCCCGCTAGCGGGGGGGACCGCAGATACGCAGTATTTT

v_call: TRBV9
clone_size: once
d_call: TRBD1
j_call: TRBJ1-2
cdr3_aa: CASSEAPDRGYGYTF
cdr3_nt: TGTGCCAGCAGCGAAGCCCCGGACAGGGGCTATGGCTACACCTTC

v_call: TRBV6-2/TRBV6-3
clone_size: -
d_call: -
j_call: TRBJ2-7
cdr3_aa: CASSSSTSSYEQYF
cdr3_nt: TGTGCCAGCAGCTCTTCCACAAGCTCCTACGAGCAGTACTTC

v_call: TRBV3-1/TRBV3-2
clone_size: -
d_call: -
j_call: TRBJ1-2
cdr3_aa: CASSQDLGGLEGYGYTF
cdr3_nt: TGTGCCAGCAGCCAAGATCTCGGGGGGCTTGAAGGCTATGGCTACACCTTC

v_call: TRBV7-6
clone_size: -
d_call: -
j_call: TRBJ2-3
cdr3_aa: CASSLEVSPDTQYF
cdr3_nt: TGTGCCAGCAGCTTAGAGGTTAGCCCAGATACGCAGTATTTT

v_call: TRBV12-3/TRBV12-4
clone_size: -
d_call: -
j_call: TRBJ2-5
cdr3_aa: CASSLSVQETQYF
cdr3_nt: TGTGCCAGCAGTTTATCGGTTCAAGAGACCCAGTACTTC

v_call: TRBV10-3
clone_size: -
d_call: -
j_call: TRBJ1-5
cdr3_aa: CAISDAGNNQPQHF
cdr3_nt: TGTGCCATCAGTGATGCAGGGAACAATCAGCCCCAGCATTTT

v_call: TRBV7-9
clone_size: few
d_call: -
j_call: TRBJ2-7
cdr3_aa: CASSWYPREYEQYF
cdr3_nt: TGTGCCAGCAGCTGGTACCCGAGGGAGTACGAGCAGTACTTC